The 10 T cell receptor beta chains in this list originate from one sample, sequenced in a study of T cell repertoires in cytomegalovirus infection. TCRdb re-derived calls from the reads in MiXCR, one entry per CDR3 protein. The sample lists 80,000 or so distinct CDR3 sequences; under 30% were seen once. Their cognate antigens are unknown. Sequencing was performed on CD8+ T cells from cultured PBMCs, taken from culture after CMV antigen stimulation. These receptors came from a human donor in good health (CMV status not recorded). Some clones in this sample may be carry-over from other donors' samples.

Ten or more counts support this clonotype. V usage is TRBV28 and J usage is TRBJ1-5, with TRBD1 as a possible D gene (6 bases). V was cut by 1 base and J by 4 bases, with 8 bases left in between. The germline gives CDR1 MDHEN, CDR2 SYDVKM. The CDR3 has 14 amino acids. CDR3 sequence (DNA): TGTGCCAGCAGTTTATTACAGGGAAATCAGCCCCAGCATTTT. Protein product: CASSLLQGNQPQHF. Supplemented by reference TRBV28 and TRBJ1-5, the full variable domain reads DVKVTQSSRYLVKRTGEKVFLECVQDMDHENMFWYRQDPGLGLRLIYFSYDVKMKEKGDIPEGYSVSREKKERFSLILESASTNQTSMYLCASSLLQGNQPQHFGDGTRLSIL.

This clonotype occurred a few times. The CDR3 nucleotides read TGTGCCAGCAGTGACCGGGACAGGGTTGCCGGGGAGCTGTTTTTT. Protein sequence: CASSDRDRVAGELFF. V usage is TRBV6-2 or TRBV6-3 and J usage is TRBJ2-2; 9 bases are shared with TRBD1. V gave up 5 bases and J gave up 6 bases; unmatched junction bases: 7. This CDR3 has 15 amino acids. Germline V gene data show CDR1 as MNHEY and CDR2 as SVGEGT.

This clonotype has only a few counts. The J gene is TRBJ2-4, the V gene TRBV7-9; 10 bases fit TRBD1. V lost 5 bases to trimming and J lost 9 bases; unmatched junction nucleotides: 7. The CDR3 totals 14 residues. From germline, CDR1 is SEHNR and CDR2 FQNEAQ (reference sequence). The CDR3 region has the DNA TGTGCCAGCAGCCAAGACAGGGGGCTGTCCATTCAGTACTTC. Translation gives CASSQDRGLSIQYF.

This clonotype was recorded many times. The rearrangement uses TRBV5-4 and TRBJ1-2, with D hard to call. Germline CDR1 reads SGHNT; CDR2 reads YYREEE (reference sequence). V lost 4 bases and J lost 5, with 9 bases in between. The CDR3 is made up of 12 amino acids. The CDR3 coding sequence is TGTGCCAGCAGCACGACCGTGTATGGCTACACCTTC. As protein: CASSTTVYGYTF. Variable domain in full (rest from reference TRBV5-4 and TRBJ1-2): ETGVTQSPTHLIKTRGQQVTLRCSSQSGHNTVSWYQQALGQGPQFIFQYYREEENGRGNFPPRFSGLQFPNYSSELNVNALELDDSALYLCASSTTVYGYTFGSGTRLTVV.

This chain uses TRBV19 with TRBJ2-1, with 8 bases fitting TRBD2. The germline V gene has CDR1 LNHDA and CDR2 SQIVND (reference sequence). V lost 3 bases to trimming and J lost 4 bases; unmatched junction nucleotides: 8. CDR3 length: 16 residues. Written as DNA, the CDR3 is TGTGCCAGTAGTATTTTTGGTAGCGGGGCTTACAATGAGCAGTTCTTC. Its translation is CASSIFGSGAYNEQFF.

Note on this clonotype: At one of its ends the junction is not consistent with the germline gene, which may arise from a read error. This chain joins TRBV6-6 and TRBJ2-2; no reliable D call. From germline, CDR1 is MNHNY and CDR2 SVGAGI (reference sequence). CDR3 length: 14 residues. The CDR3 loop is CTSSYYRYTGELFF. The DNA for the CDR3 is TGTACCAGCAGTTACTACAGATACACCGGGGAGCTGTTTTTT.

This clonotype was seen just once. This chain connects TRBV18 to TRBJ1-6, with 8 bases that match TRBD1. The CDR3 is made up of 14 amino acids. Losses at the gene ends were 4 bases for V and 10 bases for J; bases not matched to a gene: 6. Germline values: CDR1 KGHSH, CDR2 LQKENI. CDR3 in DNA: TGTGCCAGCTCACGCGGACAGGGAGAATCACCCCTCCACTTT. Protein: CASSRGQGESPLHF. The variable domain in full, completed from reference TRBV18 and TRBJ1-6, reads NAGVMQNPRHLVRRRGQEARLRCSPMKGHSHVYWYRQLPEEGLKFMVYLQKENIIDESGMPKERFSAEFPKEGPSILRIQQVVRGDSAAYFCASSRGQGESPLHFGNGTRLTVT.

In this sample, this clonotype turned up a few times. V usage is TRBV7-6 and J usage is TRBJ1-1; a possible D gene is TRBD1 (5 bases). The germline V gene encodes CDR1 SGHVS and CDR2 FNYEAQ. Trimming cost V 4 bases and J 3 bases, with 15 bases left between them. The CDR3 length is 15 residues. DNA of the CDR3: TGTGCCAGCAGCTCCCCCCAGGGAAGCGACACTGAAGCTTTCTTT. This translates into CASSSPQGSDTEAFF.

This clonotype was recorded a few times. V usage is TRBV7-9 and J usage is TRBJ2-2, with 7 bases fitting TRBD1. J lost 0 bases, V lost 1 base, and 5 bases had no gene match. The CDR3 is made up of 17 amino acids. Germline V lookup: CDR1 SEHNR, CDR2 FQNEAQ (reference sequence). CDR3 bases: TGTGCCAGCAGCTTAGGTGGGACAGTGTCGAACACCGGGGAGCTGTTTTTT. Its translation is CASSLGGTVSNTGELFF.

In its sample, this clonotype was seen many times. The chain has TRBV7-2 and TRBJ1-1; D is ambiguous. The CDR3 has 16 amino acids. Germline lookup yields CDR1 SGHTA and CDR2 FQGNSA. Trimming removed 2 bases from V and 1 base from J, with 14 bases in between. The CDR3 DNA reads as TGTGCCAGCAGCTTAAGTCGTATGGGCCCGAACACTGAAGCTTTCTTT. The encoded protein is CASSLSRMGPNTEAFF.